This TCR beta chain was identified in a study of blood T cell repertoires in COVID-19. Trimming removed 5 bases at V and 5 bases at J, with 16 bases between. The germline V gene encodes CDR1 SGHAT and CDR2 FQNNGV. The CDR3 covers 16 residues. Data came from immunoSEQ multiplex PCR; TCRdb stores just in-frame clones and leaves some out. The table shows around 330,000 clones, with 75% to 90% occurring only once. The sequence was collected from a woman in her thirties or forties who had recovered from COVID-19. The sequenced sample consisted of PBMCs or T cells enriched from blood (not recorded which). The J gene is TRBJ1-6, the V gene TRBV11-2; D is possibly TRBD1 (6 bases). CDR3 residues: CASSPRQVLNNSPLHF. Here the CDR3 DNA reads TGTGCCAGCAGCCCCCGACAGGTCTTAAATAATTCACCCCTCCACTTT.